The rows below give T cell receptor beta chains drawn from one sample of a study of cytomegalovirus exposure and HLA in healthy donors. Data came from immunoSEQ multiplex PCR; TCRdb stores just in-frame clones and leaves some out. The sample gives some 150,000 clones, roughly 82% of which show up once; more than 6.5% is in the top ten. The material sequenced was PBMCs. All receptors derive from a woman in her forties or fifties in good health and CMV-seropositive. Each CDR3 is given with its conserved first and last residue. A D gene is named only where the DNA matches it firmly. Size is omitted from some rows. Given values are once, few, many or a class for expanded clones.

>once|TRBV2|.|TRBJ1-2
CASSGGGYGYTF
TGTGCCAGCAGTGGGGGGGGATACGGCTACACCTTC
>few|TRBV5-4|.|TRBJ1-2
CASGIRVAGVGGYTF
TGTGCCAGCGGGATCAGGGTGGCAGGGGTGGGTGGCTACACCTTC
>.|TRBV7-2|.|TRBJ2-6
CASSLVSGSRSGANVLTF
TGTGCCAGCAGCTTAGTATCCGGGTCCCGCTCTGGGGCCAACGTCCTGACTTTC
>.|TRBV30|.|TRBJ2-1
CAWSGLSSYNEQFF
TGTGCCTGGAGTGGACTAAGCTCCTACAATGAGCAGTTCTTC
>.|TRBV27|.|TRBJ1-1
CASTKIGMNTEAFF
TGTGCCAGCACCAAAATTGGCATGAACACTGAAGCTTTCTTT
>.|TRBV28|TRBD1|TRBJ1-4
CASMGQGEEGGKLFF
TGTGCCAGCATGGGACAGGGGGAAGAAGGGGGAAAACTGTTTTTT
>.|TRBV19|.|TRBJ2-1
CATSPGLKYNEQFF
TGTGCCACCAGTCCGGGACTGAAATACAATGAGCAGTTCTTC
>.|TRBV5-4|.|TRBJ2-7
CASSPLRGEQYF
TGTGCCAGCAGCCCCCTCCGGGGGGAGCAGTACTTC
>.|TRBV27|TRBD1|TRBJ1-4
CASSFRQTGGGEKLFF
TGTGCCAGCAGTTTCAGACAGACAGGGGGAGGCGAAAAACTGTTTTTT
>.|TRBV7-2|TRBD2|TRBJ2-7
CASSPSGGGGYEQYF
TGTGCCAGCAGCCCCTCGGGGGGGGGTGGATACGAGCAGTACTTC
>.|TRBV25-1|.|TRBJ2-7
CASSEGGISYEQYF
TGTGCCAGCAGTGAGGGGGGAATAAGCTACGAGCAGTACTTC
>.|TRBV7-2|.|TRBJ1-2
CASSLDGAGYTF
TGTGCCAGCAGCTTAGATGGGGCTGGCTACACCTTC
>.|TRBV15|.|TRBJ2-1
CATSTNEQFF
TGTGCCACCAGCACGAATGAGCAGTTCTTC
>few|TRBV27|.|TRBJ1-5
CASSWKRGPDAPQHF
TGTGCCAGCAGTTGGAAGCGGGGGCCTGATGCGCCCCAGCATTTT
>.|TRBV10-3|.|TRBJ2-7
CAISSDAGYEQYF
TGTGCCATCAGCTCGGACGCAGGGTACGAGCAGTACTTC
>.|TRBV13|.|TRBJ1-1
CASSSIQGKATEAFF
TGTGCCAGCAGCTCAATACAGGGAAAAGCCACTGAAGCTTTCTTT
>.|TRBV7-9|TRBD2|TRBJ2-1
CASSSQAGGLRGEQFF
TGTGCCAGCAGCTCCCAAGCGGGGGGGCTACGTGGTGAGCAGTTCTTC
>.|TRBV6-5|TRBD2|TRBJ2-1
CASSYGGGPYNEQFF
TGTGCCAGCAGTTACGGCGGGGGGCCATACAATGAGCAGTTCTTC
>few|TRBV7-9|TRBD1|TRBJ1-1
CASSHSTGGGEAFF
TGTGCCAGCAGTCACTCGACAGGGGGCGGTGAAGCTTTCTTT
>.|TRBV27|.|TRBJ1-5
CASGTNSNQPQHF
TGTGCCAGTGGGACAAATAGCAATCAGCCCCAGCATTTT
>once|TRBV29-1|.|TRBJ2-1
CSVRGNEQFF
TGCAGCGTCAGGGGAAATGAGCAGTTCTTC
>.|TRBV18|TRBD1|TRBJ1-1
CASSPRDREIPEAFF
TGTGCCAGCTCACCAAGGGACAGGGAAATTCCTGAAGCTTTCTTT
>.|TRBV9|.|TRBJ1-6
CASSVTGDSPLHF
TGTGCCAGCAGCGTTACAGGAGATTCACCCCTCCACTTT
>.|TRBV7-8|.|TRBJ2-7
CASSLRATTLDEQYF
TGTGCCAGCAGCTTACGTGCTACTACCCTGGATGAGCAGTACTTC
>.|TRBV5-6|TRBD1|TRBJ1-1
CASSSIGTGVWTEAFF
TGTGCCAGCAGCTCCATCGGGACAGGGGTGTGGACTGAAGCTTTCTTT
>few|TRBV10-3|.|TRBJ2-6
CAISDGGVNSGANVLTF
TGTGCCATCAGTGATGGCGGGGTAAACTCTGGGGCCAACGTCCTGACTTTC
>few|TRBV27|TRBD1|TRBJ1-5
CASSSRQGLNQPQHF
TGTGCCAGCAGTTCCCGACAGGGCCTTAATCAGCCCCAGCATTTT
>.|TRBV19|.|TRBJ1-3
CASSMRGNTIYF
TGTGCCAGTAGTATGAGAGGAAACACCATATATTTT
>.|TRBV4-3|.|TRBJ1-5
CASSQYSNQPQHF
TGCGCCAGCAGCCAATATAGCAATCAGCCCCAGCATTTT
>few|TRBV27|.|TRBJ1-2
CASSLFSAGPAWGYTF
TGTGCCAGCAGTTTATTCTCGGCAGGGCCAGCCTGGGGCTACACCTTC
>.|TRBV5-4|TRBD2|TRBJ2-3
CASSTTKGGGSDTQYF
TGTGCCAGCAGCACAACTAAAGGCGGGGGGTCAGATACGCAGTATTTT
>.|TRBV27|.|TRBJ1-6
CASSLSPPRDLHSRNSPLRF
TGTGCCAGCAGTTTATCTCCGCCTCGGGACTTGCACAGCAGGAATTCACCCCTCCGCTTT
>.|TRBV2|TRBD1|TRBJ1-1
CASMRGQNVLPEAFF
TGTGCCAGCATGAGGGGGCAAAACGTCCTCCCTGAAGCCTTCTTT
>.|TRBV7-3|.|TRBJ1-5
CASSLDGRTNQPQHF
TGTGCCAGCAGCTTAGATGGACGGACAAATCAGCCCCAGCATTTT
>.|TRBV29-1|TRBD2|TRBJ2-7
CSVEGPATLAGGRKVEQYF
TGCAGCGTTGAAGGACCCGCAACGCTAGCGGGGGGTCGCAAGGTAGAGCAGTACTTC
>.|TRBV7-9|.|TRBJ1-3
CASSLGHSGNTIYF
TGTGCCAGCAGCCTCGGACATTCGGGAAACACCATATATTTT
>.|TRBV7-8|.|TRBJ2-1
CASSQRGEQFF
TGTGCCAGCAGCCAAAGAGGGGAGCAGTTCTTC
>once|TRBV6-1|.|TRBJ1-2
CASSSSARTVHGYTF
TGTGCCAGCAGTTCGTCTGCGCGGACAGTCCATGGCTACACCTTC
>.|TRBV4-1|.|TRBJ2-4
CASSQDLVGKNIQYF
TGCGCCAGCAGCCAAGATCTTGTCGGCAAAAACATTCAGTACTTC
>.|TRBV4-3|TRBD1|TRBJ2-7
CASSPSGTGVTYEQYF
TGCGCCAGCAGCCCGTCGGGGACAGGGGTTACCTACGAGCAGTACTTC
>.|TRBV27|TRBD1|TRBJ1-1
CASRHRGENTEAFF
TGTGCCAGCAGACACAGGGGAGAGAACACTGAAGCTTTCTTT
>.|TRBV19|.|TRBJ2-3
CASRHRSLGDTQYF
TGTGCCAGTAGGCACAGATCCTTAGGAGATACGCAGTATTTT
>.|TRBV6-5|TRBD1|TRBJ1-3
CASSYSTGASGNTIYF
TGTGCCAGCAGTTACTCGACAGGGGCCTCTGGAAACACCATATATTTT
>.|TRBV7-2|TRBD1|TRBJ1-6
CASSLQGARYNSPLHF
TGTGCCAGCAGCCTCCAGGGGGCGCGGTATAATTCACCCCTCCACTTT
>.|TRBV10-3|.|TRBJ2-7
CAISESAGGPYEQYF
TGTGCCATCAGTGAGTCCGCCGGGGGACCCTACGAGCAGTACTTC
>once|TRBV30|.|TRBJ2-3
CACSRRRTDTQYF
TGTGCCTGTTCGAGGAGAAGGACAGATACGCAGTATTTT
>.|TRBV25-1|.|TRBJ2-1
CASSGGPNEQFF
TGTGCCAGCAGCGGGGGGCCGAATGAGCAGTTCTTC
>once|TRBV19|TRBD1|TRBJ1-5
CASVDRDGRQPQHF
TGTGCCAGTGTCGACAGGGATGGTAGGCAGCCCCAGCATTTT
>.|TRBV18|.|TRBJ1-1
CASSPSQNTEAFF
TGTGCCAGCTCACCAAGCCAGAACACTGAAGCTTTCTTT
>.|TRBV13|TRBD1|TRBJ2-3
CASSSGPGQGAPDTQYF
TGTGCCAGCAGCTCGGGACCGGGACAGGGGGCTCCAGATACGCAGTATTTT
>.|TRBV2|.|TRBJ2-1
CASSAPDSSTSYNEQFF
TGTGCCAGCAGTGCGCCGGACAGTTCCACCTCCTACAATGAGCAGTTCTTC
>.|TRBV7-2|TRBD2|TRBJ2-7
CASSLMGGGFDYEQYF
TGTGCCAGCAGCTTAATGGGCGGGGGGTTCGACTACGAGCAGTACTTC
>.|TRBV6-1|.|TRBJ2-3
CASRGTTDTQYF
TGTGCCAGCAGGGGGACTACAGATACGCAGTATTTT